This T cell receptor beta chain was identified in a study of CD8 T cells in Susac syndrome. CDR1 MNHEY and CDR2 SVGAGI come from the germline V gene. The CDR3 has 13 residues. Trimming removed 0 bases from V and 6 bases from J, with 6 bases in between. RNA was extracted with the RNeasy kit, and a quantity of about 0.5 to 1 ug was reverse transcribed using random hexamers. Via MiXCR, TCRdb re-called the immunoSEQ multiplex PCR reads, giving one row per CDR3 protein. This sample has around 140,000 distinct CDR3 sequences, with 80% to 85% found just once. Negative isolation was used for CD8+ and CD4+ T cells, and FACS enrichment was applied to TEMRA cells.

The receptor was isolated from a human donor with multiple sclerosis. Material for sequencing was CD8+ T cells from PBMCs. The V and J genes are TRBV6-5 and TRBJ2-1; no firm D call. The CDR3 DNA follows: TGTGCCAGCAGTTACTCCCGGATCAATGAGCAGTTCTTC. Residues: CASSYSRINEQFF.